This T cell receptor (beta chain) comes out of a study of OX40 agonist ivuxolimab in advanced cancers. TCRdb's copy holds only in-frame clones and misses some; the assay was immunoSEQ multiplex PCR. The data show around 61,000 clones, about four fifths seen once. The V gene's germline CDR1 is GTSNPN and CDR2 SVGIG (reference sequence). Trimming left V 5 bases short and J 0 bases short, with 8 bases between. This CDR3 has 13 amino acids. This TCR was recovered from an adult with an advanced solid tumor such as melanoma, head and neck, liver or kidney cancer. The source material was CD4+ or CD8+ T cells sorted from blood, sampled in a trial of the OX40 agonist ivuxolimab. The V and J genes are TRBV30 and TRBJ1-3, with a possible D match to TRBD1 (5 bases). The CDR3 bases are TGTGCCTGGGGGGGAAGCTCTGGAAACACCATATATTTT. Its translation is CAWGGSSGNTIYF.